This entry lists 28 T cell receptor beta chains sequenced from one sample in a study of T cell repertoires in cytomegalovirus infection. Using its own MiXCR run on the reads, TCRdb lists one record per CDR3 protein. The table records approximately 550,000 distinct CDR3 sequences, approximately 15% of them present only once. Sequenced sample: CD8+ T cells from PBMCs. All receptors come from a human donor in good health (CMV status not recorded). Some clones in this sample may be carry-over from other donors' samples.

The genes are TRBV24-1 and TRBJ2-2; weak D call: TRBD1 (5 bases). Germline CDR1 is KGHDR and CDR2 is SFDVKD. The CDR3 length is 13 residues. V lost 9 bases to trimming and J lost 1 base, with 8 bases between them. This CDR3 is CATGDRNTGELFF. The CDR3 DNA reads as TGTGCCACCGGCGACAGGAACACCGGGGAGCTGTTTTTT.

Worth noting for this clonotype: Relative to the germline gene, one junction end is altered; a read error may explain this. The chain uses TRBV7-6 and TRBJ2-1; D unclear. Germline CDR1 SGHVS, CDR2 FNYEAQ. The CDR3 covers 13 residues. CDR3 region: CASSLGPANEQFF. As DNA, the CDR3 is TGTGCTAGCAGCTTAGGCCCCGCGAATGAGCAGTTCTTC.

This clonotype appeared a few times. The rearrangement uses TRBV4-1 and TRBJ2-2; TRBD1 aligns across 9 bases. J gave up 0 bases and V 4 bases, and 0 bases lay outside the gene matches. CDR1 and CDR2 from the germline V gene are MGHRA and YSYEKL. CDR3 length: 15 amino acids. CDR3 sequence reads: CASSRQGANTGELFF. CDR3 coding DNA: TGCGCCAGCAGCCGACAGGGGGCGAACACCGGGGAGCTGTTTTTT.

This clonotype was seen repeatedly, ten times or more. The rearrangement joins TRBV6-5 to TRBJ1-1, with 7 bases matching TRBD1. Unmatched junction bases numbered 5, after V lost 0 bases and J lost 1 base. CDR1 and CDR2 from the germline V gene are MNHEY and SVGAGI. The CDR3 loop spans 16 amino acids. The CDR3 nucleotides read TGTGCCAGCAGTTACTCGAAGGCAGGGGGGAACACTGAAGCTTTCTTT. It codes for CASSYSKAGGNTEAFF.

The sample holds a few counts of this clonotype. This CDR3 reads CASSLGRTDHSYEQYF. The CDR3 DNA is TGTGCCAGCAGCTTAGGGAGGACAGATCACTCCTACGAGCAGTACTTC. The rearrangement links TRBV13 to TRBJ2-7; maybe TRBD1 (6 bases). The V gene lost 0 bases and the J gene lost 0 bases, with 12 bases spanning the gap. CDR1 PRHDT and CDR2 FYEKMQ come from the germline V gene (reference sequence). CDR3 length: 16 amino acids.

The rearrangement uses TRBV27 and TRBJ2-7; TRBD1 aligns across 10 bases. Trimming cost V 3 bases and J 6 bases; bases outside gene matches: 14. CDR3 length: 17 residues. Germline values: CDR1 MNHEY, CDR2 SMNVEV (reference sequence). The CDR3 region has the DNA TGTGCCAGCAGTTTCCCCGGGGACAGGGGCCCGCTGGGCGAGCAGTACTTC. It codes for CASSFPGDRGPLGEQYF.

This chain links TRBV3-1 with TRBJ2-7; TRBD2 agrees at 10 bases. With V trimmed by 0 bases and J by 0 bases, 5 bases remained unmatched. The length of the CDR3 is 17 residues. Germline V gene data show CDR1 as LGHDT and CDR2 as YNNKEL (reference sequence). In DNA, the CDR3 is TGTGCCAGCAGCCAAGATTTAAGCGGGAGGGCCTCCTACGAGCAGTACTTC. Its protein is CASSQDLSGRASYEQYF.

This clonotype has just a few counts. This chain uses TRBV7-9 with TRBJ1-5; TRBD1 is a possible D gene (6 bases). V dropped 5 bases and J dropped 5 bases, with 19 bases sitting between them. This CDR3 comprises 16 residues. Germline V gene lookup returns CDR1 SEHNR and CDR2 FQNEAQ (reference sequence). The CDR3 is CASSPPRSRGDQPQHF. The CDR3 bases are TGTGCCAGCAGCCCGCCGCGTAGCAGGGGCGATCAGCCCCAGCATTTT. Based on the CDR3 plus reference TRBV7-9 and TRBJ1-5, the full variable domain is DTGVSQNPRHKITKRGQNVTFRCDPISEHNRLYWYRQTLGQGPEFLTYFQNEAQLEKSRLLSDRFSAERPKGSFSTLEIQRTEQGDSAMYLCASSPPRSRGDQPQHFGDGTRLSIL.

The rearrangement uses TRBV10-3 and TRBJ2-2, with 12 bases aligning to TRBD1. Trimming cost V 7 bases and J 0 bases; bases outside gene matches: 6. Per germline, CDR1 ENHRY and CDR2 SYGVKD. This CDR3 contains 17 residues. CDR3 DNA: TGTGCCATCACCGGGGACAGGGGGCCATCGAACACCGGGGAGCTGTTTTTT. It translates to CAITGDRGPSNTGELFF.

This clonotype showed up many times. This chain joins TRBV5-1 and TRBJ2-7; D remains unclear. CDR3 length equals 15 residues. Germline loops: CDR1 SGHRS, CDR2 YFSETQ. Trimming took off 2 bases at V and 2 bases at J, with 14 bases between the two ends. The CDR3 nucleotides are TGCGCCAGCAGCTTAACTGATTCCCCGACCTACGAGCAGTACTTC. Its translation is CASSLTDSPTYEQYF.

The CDR3 nucleotides read TGTGCCAGCAGGCCCGTGGGAAAAGGCAATCAGCCCCAGCATTTT. The encoded protein is CASRPVGKGNQPQHF. The chain couples TRBV6-1 to TRBJ1-5; D call uncertain. V shed 6 bases and J shed 2 bases, with 14 bases lying between them. Looked up from germline, CDR1 is MNHNS and CDR2 is SASEGT. The CDR3 contains 15 residues.

The chain carries TRBV5-4 and TRBJ2-2; D not certain. Germline CDR1 and CDR2: SGHNT and YYREEE (reference sequence). The CDR3 loop spans 13 amino acids. Trimming cost V 4 bases and J 6 bases, with 10 bases left between them. This CDR3 reads CASSPLNSGELFF. The DNA for the CDR3 is TGTGCCAGCAGCCCACTGAATTCCGGGGAGCTGTTTTTT.

This clonotype was counted between two and nine times. The J gene is TRBJ1-1, the V gene TRBV6-5; D gene unclear. The CDR3 runs 15 residues. Trimming took off 0 bases at V and 1 base at J, with 9 bases between the two ends. Germline CDR1 and CDR2: MNHEY and SVGAGI. The CDR3 nucleotides are TGTGCCAGCAGTTACTCACCACGGGCGAACACTGAAGCTTTCTTT. This gives the protein CASSYSPRANTEAFF.

This clonotype was picked up a small number of times. The chain carries TRBV19 and TRBJ2-2; 8 bases match TRBD2. Unmatched junction bases numbered 6, after V lost 6 bases and J lost 0 bases. This CDR3 is 16 amino acids long. Looked up from germline, CDR1 is LNHDA and CDR2 is SQIVND (reference sequence). For the CDR3, the DNA is TGTGCCAGTAGCTCCAGACTAGCGCCGAACACCGGGGAGCTGTTTTTT. Amino acid sequence: CASSSRLAPNTGELFF. Combining the CDR3 with reference TRBV19 and TRBJ2-2 gives the whole variable domain DGGITQSPKYLFRKEGQNVTLSCEQNLNHDAMYWYRQDPGQGLRLIYYSQIVNDFQKGDIAEGYSVSREKKESFPLTVTSAQKNPTAFYLCASSSRLAPNTGELFFGEGSRLTVL.

This clonotype was found a few times. J is TRBJ1-5 and V is TRBV5-1; D not certain. CDR1 is SGHRS and CDR2 is YFSETQ in the germline V gene. The V and J ends lost 3 bases and 3 bases respectively, with 7 bases between them. This CDR3 contains 13 residues. This CDR3 is CASSSTPNQPQHF. CDR3 DNA sequence: TGCGCCAGCAGCTCAACCCCCAATCAGCCCCAGCATTTT.

About this clonotype itself: With a much larger clone just one base away, this may be a read error. The V call is TRBV4-1, the J call TRBJ2-7; 9 bases are a match to TRBD1. After removal of 0 bases from V and 2 bases from J, the junction contained 8 bases not matched to a gene. Germline V lookup: CDR1 MGHRA, CDR2 YSYEKL. There are 17 residues in the CDR3. The CDR3 is CASSQDTIRDRAYEQYF. The CDR3 DNA reads as TGCGCCAGCAGCCAAGACACTATACGGGACAGGGCCTACGAGCAGTACTTC.

In this sample, this clonotype turned up many times. V is TRBV12-3 or TRBV12-4 and J is TRBJ2-5; D ambiguous. V was shortened by 8 bases and J by 0 bases, with 10 bases between the two germline ends. There are 13 residues in the CDR3. The CDR3 DNA is TGTGCCAGCCGGTACAGAAACCAAGAGACCCAGTACTTC. Encoded protein: CASRYRNQETQYF.

This clonotype was counted only a few times. The J gene is TRBJ1-2, the V gene TRBV25-1; D is perhaps TRBD1 (5 bases). This CDR3 has 14 residues. CDR1 is MGHDK and CDR2 is SYGVNS in the germline V gene. With 1 base removed from V and 6 bases from J, the gap between germline ends came to 12 bases. For the CDR3, the DNA is TGTGCCAGCAGTGAATTGGGGCAAGGACATGGCTACACCTTC. Its translation is CASSELGQGHGYTF.

This clonotype came up a few times. The chain joins TRBV7-4 to TRBJ1-6; TRBD1 might be the D (5 bases). Germline CDR1 is SGHVT and CDR2 is SQSDAQ. Trimming cost V 1 base and J 8 bases, with 9 bases left between them. CDR3 length: 14 amino acids. The CDR3 bases are TGTGCCAGCAGCTTAGTCCAGGGCGATTCACCCCTCCACTTT. Protein product: CASSLVQGDSPLHF.

This clonotype appeared a single time. The chain recombines TRBV29-1 with TRBJ2-7; 8 nucleotides agree with TRBD1. The CDR3 is made up of 14 amino acids. The ends lost 0 bases at V and 2 bases at J; junction bases unmatched: 3. Germline V gene lookup returns CDR1 SQVTM and CDR2 ANQGSEA. Here the CDR3 DNA reads TGCAGCGTTGAAGATCAACAGGGGGCCTACGAGCAGTACTTC. This sequence encodes CSVEDQQGAYEQYF.

This clonotype showed up just a few times. The chain links TRBV13 to TRBJ1-5, with D unclear. The CDR3 runs to 13 residues. V was clipped by 5 bases and J by 3 bases, with 8 bases between them. The germline V gene encodes CDR1 PRHDT and CDR2 FYEKMQ (reference sequence). The CDR3 DNA sequence: TGTGCCAGCAGCAGGGAGAACAATCAGCCCCAGCATTTT. As protein: CASSRENNQPQHF.

Concerning this clonotype: At one end the junction does not follow the germline gene, possibly because of a read error. This sequence joins TRBV20-1 and TRBJ2-7; TRBD2 aligns across 7 bases. This CDR3 is 14 amino acids long. Germline lookup yields CDR1 DFQATT and CDR2 SNEGSKA (reference sequence). The CDR3 region is CRARGGLVGYEQYF. CDR3 coding DNA: TGCAGGGCTAGAGGTGGACTAGTGGGATACGAGCAGTACTTC.

This clonotype was counted ten times or more. Compared with germline, one end of the junction differs, possibly owing to a read error. The CDR3 DNA follows: TGTGCCAGCAGTTTAGCGGGACGCTCTGGGGCCAACGTCCTGACTTTC. Protein sequence: CASSLAGRSGANVLTF. This chain uses TRBV7-9 with TRBJ2-6; 8 bases align to TRBD2. Germline V gene data show CDR1 as SEHNR and CDR2 as FQNEAQ (reference sequence). The CDR3 contains 16 residues.

The chain carries TRBV6-5 and TRBJ1-4; D not resolved. The CDR3 totals 17 residues. Germline-derived CDR1 and CDR2 are MNHEY and SVGAGI. Deletions cut 1 base from V and 1 base from J, with 13 bases between. CDR3 DNA: TGTGCCAGCAGTTACTATCCGGCCCGTCGAACTAATGAAAAACTGTTTTTT. This gives the protein CASSYYPARRTNEKLFF.

This clonotype occurred a few times. V usage is TRBV28 and J usage is TRBJ1-2; TRBD1 might be the D (6 bases). Germline V gene data show CDR1 as MDHEN and CDR2 as SYDVKM. V was trimmed by 7 bases and J by 4 bases, leaving 16 bases between them. CDR3 size: 14 residues. The CDR3 protein is CASTPRTVAYGYTF. The CDR3 DNA follows: TGTGCCAGCACACCTCGGACAGTTGCCTATGGCTACACCTTC.

This clonotype has a handful of counts. CDR3 in amino acids: CASSIQGAKNIQYF. CDR3 nucleotides: TGTGCCAGTTCTATCCAGGGGGCCAAAAACATTCAGTACTTC. The chain carries TRBV19 and TRBJ2-4; weak D call: TRBD1 (6 bases). The V end lost 8 bases, the J end lost 1 base, and 12 bases lay between the germline ends. The CDR3 sequence is 14 residues long. Germline V gene data show CDR1 as LNHDA and CDR2 as SQIVND (reference sequence).

The rearrangement uses TRBV3-1 and TRBJ2-1; D uncertain. Germline CDR1 and CDR2: LGHDT and YNNKEL (reference sequence). The CDR3 consists of 14 residues. V lost 0 bases, J lost 6 bases, and 9 bases lay in between. The DNA for the CDR3 is TGTGCCAGCAGCCAAGATCCGGCAGCCAATGAGCAGTTCTTC. Its protein product is CASSQDPAANEQFF.

This clonotype has a count of ten or more. The V call is TRBV12-3 or TRBV12-4, the J call TRBJ2-3, with 7 nucleotides matching TRBD2. With V trimmed by 5 bases and J by 6 bases, 8 bases remained unmatched. The CDR3 contains 14 residues. The CDR3 bases are TGTGCCAGCAGTCAATTCAATAGCGGGGATACGCAGTATTTT. Protein product: CASSQFNSGDTQYF.